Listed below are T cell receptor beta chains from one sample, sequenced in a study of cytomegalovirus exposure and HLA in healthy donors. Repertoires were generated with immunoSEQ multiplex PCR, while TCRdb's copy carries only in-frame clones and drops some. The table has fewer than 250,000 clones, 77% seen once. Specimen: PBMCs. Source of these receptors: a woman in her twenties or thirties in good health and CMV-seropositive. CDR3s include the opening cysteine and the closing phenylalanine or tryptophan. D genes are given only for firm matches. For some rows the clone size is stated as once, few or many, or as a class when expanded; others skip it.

CDR3nt: TGCGCCAGCCCCAGGGTTGGGGCCGAACCAAACTACGAGCAGTACTTC
CDR3aa: CASPRVGAEPNYEQYF
v_gene: TRBV23-1
abundance: .
d_gene: .
j_gene: TRBJ2-7

CDR3nt: TGCGCCAGCAGCTCCCGAGCCGGGACTAGAGTAGCGGATACGCAGTATTTT
CDR3aa: CASSSRAGTRVADTQYF
v_gene: TRBV5-1
abundance: .
d_gene: TRBD2
j_gene: TRBJ2-3

CDR3nt: TGTGCCAGCAGTTTGACAGGCCGGACTTTACGACAGCCCCAGCATTTT
CDR3aa: CASSLTGRTLRQPQHF
v_gene: TRBV28
abundance: .
d_gene: .
j_gene: TRBJ1-5

CDR3nt: TGTGCCAGCAGCCAAGTCTCCACAGCTTCACCCCTCCACTTT
CDR3aa: CASSQVSTASPLHF
v_gene: TRBV14
abundance: .
d_gene: .
j_gene: TRBJ1-6

CDR3nt: TGCAGCGTGGCGGGACAGGGTAACAATCAGCCCCAGCATTTT
CDR3aa: CSVAGQGNNQPQHF
v_gene: TRBV29-1
abundance: few
d_gene: TRBD1
j_gene: TRBJ1-5

CDR3nt: TGCAGCGTGAGAGGTAGCTCCTATAATTCACCCCTCCACTTT
CDR3aa: CSVRGSSYNSPLHF
v_gene: TRBV29-1
abundance: few
d_gene: .
j_gene: TRBJ1-6

CDR3nt: TGTGCCACCAGCATTCAGGGGCGGGAGACCCAGTACTTC
CDR3aa: CATSIQGRETQYF
v_gene: TRBV15
abundance: .
d_gene: .
j_gene: TRBJ2-5

CDR3nt: TGTGCCAGCAGCTTAATGGGGGGGGCAACCTACGAGCAGTACTTC
CDR3aa: CASSLMGGATYEQYF
v_gene: TRBV7-8
abundance: .
d_gene: .
j_gene: TRBJ2-7

CDR3nt: TGCGCCAGCAGCCGCAGGGAGAACACCGGGGAGCTGTTTTTT
CDR3aa: CASSRRENTGELFF
v_gene: TRBV4-3
abundance: .
d_gene: .
j_gene: TRBJ2-2

CDR3nt: TGTGCCAGTAGTATAGACCGGGACTACCCTTACAACGAGCAGTACTTC
CDR3aa: CASSIDRDYPYNEQYF
v_gene: TRBV19
abundance: .
d_gene: TRBD2
j_gene: TRBJ2-7

CDR3nt: TGTGCCAGCAGCTTAGTGGCAGGTTATAGCAATCAGCCCCAGCATTTT
CDR3aa: CASSLVAGYSNQPQHF
v_gene: TRBV7-8
abundance: .
d_gene: .
j_gene: TRBJ1-5

CDR3nt: TGTGCCAGCGGGGGGAAACTAGCGGGAGAAGAGACCCAGTACTTC
CDR3aa: CASGGKLAGEETQYF
v_gene: TRBV9
abundance: once
d_gene: TRBD2
j_gene: TRBJ2-5

CDR3nt: TGTGCCAGCAGTTACAGGACTAGCGCACCAGAGGAGCAGTATTTT
CDR3aa: CASSYRTSAPEEQYF
v_gene: TRBV6-5
abundance: .
d_gene: TRBD2
j_gene: TRBJ2-3

CDR3nt: TGTGCCAGCAGCAGATTGGGGGCCAATGAAAAACTGTTTTTT
CDR3aa: CASSRLGANEKLFF
v_gene: TRBV9
abundance: .
d_gene: .
j_gene: TRBJ1-4

CDR3nt: TGCGCCAGCAGCCAAGATCGGACAGCTACTAATTCACCCCTCCACTTT
CDR3aa: CASSQDRTATNSPLHF
v_gene: TRBV4-1
abundance: few
d_gene: .
j_gene: TRBJ1-6

CDR3nt: TGCAGTGCTAGAGGACAGGGGGCTAAGTTCTTC
CDR3aa: CSARGQGAKFF
v_gene: TRBV20-1
abundance: .
d_gene: TRBD1
j_gene: TRBJ2-1

CDR3nt: TGTGCCAGCAGCTTAGAGGGGTGGCAGGGGTCCTCCTACGAGCAGTACTTC
CDR3aa: CASSLEGWQGSSYEQYF
v_gene: TRBV7-9
abundance: .
d_gene: .
j_gene: TRBJ2-7

CDR3nt: TGTGCCAGCTCCGGGAGGCAAGAAACCTACGAGCAGTACTTC
CDR3aa: CASSGRQETYEQYF
v_gene: TRBV6-1
abundance: .
d_gene: TRBD2
j_gene: TRBJ2-7

CDR3nt: TGTGCCAGTAGTAACAGGTGGGGGACCCAGTACTTC
CDR3aa: CASSNRWGTQYF
v_gene: TRBV19
abundance: .
d_gene: .
j_gene: TRBJ2-5

CDR3nt: TGCGCCAGCAGCGCCGGGAACCCAAGCTCCTACGAGCAGTACTTC
CDR3aa: CASSAGNPSSYEQYF
v_gene: TRBV5-1
abundance: .
d_gene: .
j_gene: TRBJ2-7

CDR3nt: TGTGCCACCACGGCGGTGGCTAATGAAAAACTGTTTTTT
CDR3aa: CATTAVANEKLFF
v_gene: TRBV19
abundance: .
d_gene: .
j_gene: TRBJ1-4

CDR3nt: TGTGCCAGCAGCACCGGACTCTCGTACCAAGAGACCCAGTACTTC
CDR3aa: CASSTGLSYQETQYF
v_gene: TRBV5-4
abundance: .
d_gene: .
j_gene: TRBJ2-5

CDR3nt: TGTGCCACCAGCAGAGATAGCCCCCCGGAGACCCAGTACTTC
CDR3aa: CATSRDSPPETQYF
v_gene: TRBV15
abundance: .
d_gene: .
j_gene: TRBJ2-5

CDR3nt: TGTGCCAGCAAGGCCTTCGGGACAGGGTCCCACGAGCAGTACTTC
CDR3aa: CASKAFGTGSHEQYF
v_gene: TRBV27
abundance: once
d_gene: TRBD1
j_gene: TRBJ2-7

CDR3nt: TGTGCCAGCTCACGGGACAGGCAAGAGACCCAGTACTTC
CDR3aa: CASSRDRQETQYF
v_gene: TRBV18
abundance: .
d_gene: TRBD1
j_gene: TRBJ2-5

CDR3nt: TGTGCCAGCAGCTTGGGGCAGGGGCTCTCCAGCACTGAAGCTTTCTTT
CDR3aa: CASSLGQGLSSTEAFF
v_gene: TRBV5-6
abundance: .
d_gene: .
j_gene: TRBJ1-1

CDR3nt: TGTGCCAGCTCACCCCCCGCGTCCTACGAGCAGTACTTC
CDR3aa: CASSPPASYEQYF
v_gene: TRBV18
abundance: .
d_gene: .
j_gene: TRBJ2-7

CDR3nt: TGTGCCAGCAGCTCTACGGGACTAGCGGGGGCCTACAATGAGCAGTTCTTC
CDR3aa: CASSSTGLAGAYNEQFF
v_gene: TRBV7-2
abundance: .
d_gene: TRBD2
j_gene: TRBJ2-1

CDR3nt: TGTGCCAGCAGTGAAACCAGGGTTTCTGTCTCTAACTATGGCTACACCTTC
CDR3aa: CASSETRVSVSNYGYTF
v_gene: TRBV2
abundance: few
d_gene: .
j_gene: TRBJ1-2

CDR3nt: TGTGCCAACTTCATCAAGGGGGTCTTCCTTCTATTTGGCTACACCTTC
CDR3aa: CANFIKGVFLLFGYTF
v_gene: TRBV6-4
abundance: .
d_gene: .
j_gene: TRBJ1-2

CDR3nt: TGTGCCAGCAGCCAAGATGGGTCAGTAACAGAGGGTCGGCAGTATTTT
CDR3aa: CASSQDGSVTEGRQYF
v_gene: TRBV4-2
abundance: few
d_gene: .
j_gene: TRBJ2-3

CDR3nt: TGTGCCAGCAGCTCCGAGGAAGCGTCCTACGAGCAGTACTTC
CDR3aa: CASSSEEASYEQYF
v_gene: TRBV9
abundance: .
d_gene: .
j_gene: TRBJ2-7

CDR3nt: TGCGCCAGCAGTGACTCCCTTTCTAGCGGCCACGGAGGAGATAGCACAGATACGCAGTATTTT
CDR3aa: CASSDSLSSGHGGDSTDTQYF
v_gene: TRBV10-1
abundance: .
d_gene: TRBD2
j_gene: TRBJ2-3

CDR3nt: TGTGCCAGCAGCCTACTAAACACCGGGGAGCTGTTTTTT
CDR3aa: CASSLLNTGELFF
v_gene: TRBV7-2
abundance: .
d_gene: .
j_gene: TRBJ2-2

CDR3nt: TGTGCCAGCTCATTCGGACAGGGAACCTACAATGAGCAGTTCTTC
CDR3aa: CASSFGQGTYNEQFF
v_gene: TRBV18
abundance: .
d_gene: TRBD1
j_gene: TRBJ2-1

CDR3nt: TGTGCCAGCAGATCGGGCGGGAGTGGCTTCTACGAGCAGTACTTC
CDR3aa: CASRSGGSGFYEQYF
v_gene: TRBV28
abundance: .
d_gene: TRBD2
j_gene: TRBJ2-7

CDR3nt: TGTGCCAGTAGTGGACCGGGGGACACTGAAGCTTTCTTT
CDR3aa: CASSGPGDTEAFF
v_gene: TRBV19
abundance: .
d_gene: .
j_gene: TRBJ1-1

CDR3nt: TGTGCCAGCAGCCAAGAGGTTAGTTTAGCGGGATTTTCCTACGAGCAGTACTTC
CDR3aa: CASSQEVSLAGFSYEQYF
v_gene: TRBV4-2
abundance: .
d_gene: TRBD2
j_gene: TRBJ2-7

CDR3nt: TGTGCCAGCAGTTTACCCCAGGCGAGGGACGAGCAGTACTTC
CDR3aa: CASSLPQARDEQYF
v_gene: TRBV28
abundance: .
d_gene: .
j_gene: TRBJ2-7

CDR3nt: TGTGCCAGCAGTCCAGAGGGACTAGCGGCAACAGATACGCAGTATTTT
CDR3aa: CASSPEGLAATDTQYF
v_gene: TRBV2
abundance: .
d_gene: TRBD2
j_gene: TRBJ2-3

CDR3nt: TGTGCCAGCACCAAAAGGGGGGGCGTTTACAATGAGCAGTTCTTC
CDR3aa: CASTKRGGVYNEQFF
v_gene: TRBV7-8
abundance: .
d_gene: .
j_gene: TRBJ2-1

CDR3nt: TGTGCCAGCAGTGAAGGACAGGGGCATAATTCACCCCTCCACTTT
CDR3aa: CASSEGQGHNSPLHF
v_gene: TRBV6-1
abundance: .
d_gene: TRBD1
j_gene: TRBJ1-6

CDR3nt: TGCGCCAGCAGCCGAAACAGGGGGCCCTACGAGCAGTACTTC
CDR3aa: CASSRNRGPYEQYF
v_gene: TRBV4-3
abundance: .
d_gene: TRBD1
j_gene: TRBJ2-7